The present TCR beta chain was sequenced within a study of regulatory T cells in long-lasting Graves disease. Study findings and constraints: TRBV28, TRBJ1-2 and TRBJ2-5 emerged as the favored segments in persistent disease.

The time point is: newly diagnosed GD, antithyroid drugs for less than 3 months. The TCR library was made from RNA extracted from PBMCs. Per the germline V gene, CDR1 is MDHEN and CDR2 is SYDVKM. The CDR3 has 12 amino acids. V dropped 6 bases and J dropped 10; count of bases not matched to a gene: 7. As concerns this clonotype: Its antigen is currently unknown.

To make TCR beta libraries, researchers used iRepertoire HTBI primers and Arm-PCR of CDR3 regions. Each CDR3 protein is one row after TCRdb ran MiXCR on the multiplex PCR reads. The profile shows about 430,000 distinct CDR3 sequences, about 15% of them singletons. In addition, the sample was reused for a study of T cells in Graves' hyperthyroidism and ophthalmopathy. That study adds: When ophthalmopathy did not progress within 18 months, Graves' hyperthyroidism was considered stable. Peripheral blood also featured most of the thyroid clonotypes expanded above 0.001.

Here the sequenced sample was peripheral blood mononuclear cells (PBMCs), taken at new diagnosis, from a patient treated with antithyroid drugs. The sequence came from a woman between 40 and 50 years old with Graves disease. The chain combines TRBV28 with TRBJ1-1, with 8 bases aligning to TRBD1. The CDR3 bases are TGTGCCAGCAGCTCTCAGGGGGCTGGAGCTTTCTTT. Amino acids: CASSSQGAGAFF.